This entry lists 10 T cell receptor beta chains sequenced from one sample in a study of T cell responses to AZD1222 COVID-19 vaccine. Only in-frame clones appear in the TCRdb table, and some are missing; sequencing was by immunoSEQ multiplex PCR. Of about 35,000 clones listed, 86% are singletons. The sample here was peripheral blood, taken on day 0 of AZD1222 vaccination. The receptor set was obtained from an adult in good health.

This chain uses TRBV5-4 with TRBJ1-2, with 7 bases lining up with TRBD1. The CDR3 contains 15 residues. Germline-derived CDR1 and CDR2 are SGHNT and YYREEE (reference sequence). Losses at the gene ends were 10 bases for V and 1 base for J; bases not matched to a gene: 13. CDR3 bases: TGTGCCTTTTTCGGCGGGACAGACATTAACTATGGCTACACCTTC. This sequence encodes CAFFGGTDINYGYTF.

This chain uses TRBV6-2 or TRBV6-3 with TRBJ1-5; D is unclear. CDR3 length: 20 amino acids. Germline V gene lookup returns CDR1 MNHEY and CDR2 SVGEGT. Trimming stripped 6 bases from V and 4 bases from J, with 31 bases between. The CDR3 spells CASSQIPRRVTLPGNQPQHF. The CDR3 DNA reads TGTGCCAGCAGCCAGATCCCCCGTCGGGTCACCCTCCCTGGGAATCAGCCCCAGCATTTT.

The V and J genes are TRBV9 and TRBJ2-1; 10 positions match TRBD2. The germline gives CDR1 SGDLS, CDR2 YYNGEE. The CDR3 runs 11 residues. The ends lost 6 bases at V and 13 bases at J; junction bases unmatched: 4. In DNA form, the CDR3 reads TGTGCCAGCAAGGCTAGCGGGAGTCAGTTCTTC. Translated, it gives CASKASGSQFF. Drawing the rest from reference TRBV9 and TRBJ2-1, the complete variable domain is DSGVTQTPKHLITATGQRVTLRCSPRSGDLSVYWYQQSLDQGLQFLIQYYNGEERAKGNILERFSAQQFPDLHSELNLSSLELGDSALYFCASKASGSQFFGPGTRLTVL.

The chain uses TRBV5-1 and TRBJ1-4; 9 bases agree with TRBD1. The V segment lost 0 bases and the J segment 2 bases; nucleotides outside the gene matches: 8. The CDR3 spans 18 residues. Germline V gives CDR1 SGHRS, CDR2 YFSETQ. CDR3 protein: CASSLEATGGWTNEKLFF. In DNA form, the CDR3 reads TGCGCCAGCAGCTTGGAGGCGACAGGGGGGTGGACTAATGAAAAACTGTTTTTT.

V usage is TRBV14 and J usage is TRBJ2-7; possibly TRBD2 for D (5 bases). CDR1 SGHDN and CDR2 FVKESK come from the germline V gene. The CDR3 is 11 amino acids. Trimming took 1 base from V and 7 from J, leaving 5 bases between them. The CDR3 sequence is CASSQGREQYF. CDR3 bases: TGTGCCAGCAGCCAAGGGAGGGAGCAGTACTTC. The whole variable domain, remainder taken from reference TRBV14 and TRBJ2-7, is EAGVTQFPSHSVIEKGQTVTLRCDPISGHDNLYWYRRVMGKEIKFLLHFVKESKQDESGMPNNRFLAERTGGTYSTLKVQPAELEDSGVYFCASSQGREQYFGPGTRLTVT.

Only a few counts were recorded for this clone. This chain joins TRBV7-9 and TRBJ2-7; D tentatively reads TRBD1 or TRBD2 (5 bases each). Trimming removed 5 bases from V and 4 bases from J, with 9 bases in between. CDR3 length equals 12 residues. The germline CDR1 and CDR2 sequences are SEHNR and FQNEAQ (reference sequence). The DNA of the CDR3 is TGTGCCAGCAGCCTGGGGACGTACGAGCAGTACTTC. As protein: CASSLGTYEQYF.

The rearrangement uses TRBV30 and TRBJ1-1; D is undetermined. CDR1 and CDR2 (germline): GTSNPN, SVGIG (reference sequence). CDR3 length equals 14 residues. V lost 4 bases and J lost 2, with 14 bases in between. The CDR3 protein is CAWNKGLFNTEAFF. Written as DNA, the CDR3 is TGTGCCTGGAATAAGGGCCTCTTCAACACTGAAGCTTTCTTT.

The chain links TRBV7-9 to TRBJ1-1; D ambiguous. This CDR3 is 13 amino acids long. V gave up 0 bases and J gave up 1 base, with 3 bases separating them. Per germline, CDR1 SEHNR and CDR2 FQNEAQ (reference sequence). CDR3 loop: CASSLAANTEAFF. CDR3 DNA: TGTGCCAGCAGCTTAGCAGCGAACACTGAAGCTTTCTTT.

This chain connects TRBV5-6 to TRBJ1-3, with D unresolved. CDR1 is SGHDT, CDR2 YYEEEE, per germline. CDR3 size: 14 residues. The V gene lost 4 bases and the J gene lost 2 bases, with 10 bases spanning the gap. Here the CDR3 reads CASSPIGPGNTIYF. In DNA form, the CDR3 reads TGTGCCAGCAGCCCAATAGGGCCTGGAAACACCATATATTTT.

The V call is TRBV20-1, the J call TRBJ2-7; D is ambiguous. The germline V gene encodes CDR1 DFQATT and CDR2 SNEGSKA (reference sequence). With 6 bases removed from V and 3 bases from J, the gap between germline ends came to 9 bases. The CDR3 runs 11 residues. CDR3 DNA: TGCAGTGCCCCAGACGTCTACGAGCAGTACTTC. It yields the protein CSAPDVYEQYF.